This T cell receptor (beta chain) was profiled in a study of blood T cell repertoires in COVID-19. The data were produced by immunoSEQ multiplex PCR, yet TCRdb's version contains in-frame clones alone and is incomplete. This sample carries over 150,000 clones, roughly 80% of them seen once, and the ten largest clones take 25% to 30%. J gave up 6 bases and V 0 bases, and 9 bases lay outside the gene matches. CDR1 is LGHNT and CDR2 is FRNRAP in the germline V gene. The CDR3 extends over 16 amino acids. The specimen sequenced was peripheral blood. This clonotype was obtained from a woman aged 55-70 years with acute or convalescent COVID-19. The genes are TRBV12-5 and TRBJ2-7; 9 bases are a match to TRBD2. The CDR3 region is CASGLVRAGGPSEQYF. CDR3 coding DNA: TGTGCTAGTGGTTTGGTACGGGCGGGGGGGCCTTCCGAGCAGTACTTC.